This TCR beta chain was sequenced in a study of tissue T cells after allogeneic stem cell transplantation. Whole-study results and caveats: Shared clones across patients were few; motif clustering revealed tissue-specific shared signatures.

This clone was seen more than once but under ten times. The target antigen is unknown. Profiled with immunoSEQ multiplex PCR; TCRdb holds only in-frame clones, not every one. Counted here are more than 7,000 clones, around 50% occurring once; the ten biggest clones make up under 20%. The origin of this receptor is a female donor aged 60 or older with lung cancer. The source was tissue from the jejunum, collected at autopsy.

The chain's CDR3 is CASSLLGGRGETQYF. The DNA of the CDR3 is TGCGCCAGCAGCTTGCTCGGGGGTAGGGGAGAGACCCAGTACTTC. This chain joins TRBV5-1 and TRBJ2-5; D is perhaps TRBD2 (6 bases). The V gene lost 1 base and the J gene lost 4 bases, with 14 bases spanning the gap. The CDR3 runs 15 residues. Germline CDR1 and CDR2: SGHRS and YFSETQ.